The T cell receptor beta chain under discussion was sequenced for a study of vaccination effects on CD4 cells after COVID-19. Overall study context: Post-vaccine sampling occurred a median 72 days after the second dose.

On this clone: Its antigen is as yet unknown.

Findings of the study overall: Healthy vaccinees had only 1 of 255 vaccine-induced clones cross-react with common cold coronaviruses.

Measured with immunoSEQ multiplex PCR; TCRdb has only the in-frame clones, and not every one. The sample consists of approximately 29,000 clones, roughly 74% of them appearing once. After less than 11 days in culture, the CD4+ T cells were isolated. Of the BNT162b2 and mRNA-1273 vaccines, participants received two doses of one or the other. Days 3 and 7 saw half the medium replaced with IL-2 medium. The source of this sequence is a human donor who received a COVID-19 vaccine. The material sequenced was CD4+ T cells from PBMCs cultured without peptide, taken after COVID-19 vaccination.

The chain's CDR3 is CAISEGLSYNEQFF. The DNA for the CDR3 is TGTGCCATCAGTGAAGGACTCTCCTACAATGAGCAGTTCTTC. This sequence joins TRBV10-3 and TRBJ2-1; weak D call: TRBD2 (5 bases). Trimming pared 3 bases from V and 0 bases from J, leaving 6 bases between. Germline values: CDR1 ENHRY, CDR2 SYGVKD. The CDR3 has 14 residues.